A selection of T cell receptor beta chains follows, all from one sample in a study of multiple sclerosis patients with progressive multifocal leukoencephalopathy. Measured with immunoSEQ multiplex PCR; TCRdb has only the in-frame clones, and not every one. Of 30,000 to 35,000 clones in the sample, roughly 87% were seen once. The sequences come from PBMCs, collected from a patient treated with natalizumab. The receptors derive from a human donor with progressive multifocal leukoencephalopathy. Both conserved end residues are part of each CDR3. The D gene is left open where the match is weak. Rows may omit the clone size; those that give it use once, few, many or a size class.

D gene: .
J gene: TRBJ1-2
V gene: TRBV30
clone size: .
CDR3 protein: CAWKVQDSYGYTF
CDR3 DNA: TGTGCCTGGAAGGTACAGGACTCCTATGGCTACACCTTC

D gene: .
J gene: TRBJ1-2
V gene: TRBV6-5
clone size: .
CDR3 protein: CASSRKNYGYTF
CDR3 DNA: TGTGCCAGCAGTCGGAAGAACTATGGCTACACCTTC

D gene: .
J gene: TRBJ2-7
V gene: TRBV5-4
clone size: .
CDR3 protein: CASSLAGHYEQYF
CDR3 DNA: TGTGCCAGCAGCTTGGCCGGCCATTACGAGCAGTACTTC

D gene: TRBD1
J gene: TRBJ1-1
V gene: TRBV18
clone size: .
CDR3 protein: CASQRGRGRGDTEAFF
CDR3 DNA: TGTGCCAGCCAACGGGGCAGGGGGCGCGGGGACACTGAAGCTTTCTTT

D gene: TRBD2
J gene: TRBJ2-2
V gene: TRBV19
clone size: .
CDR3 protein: CASSPRLAGNTGELFF
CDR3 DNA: TGTGCCAGTAGTCCCAGGTTAGCGGGGAACACCGGGGAGCTGTTTTTT

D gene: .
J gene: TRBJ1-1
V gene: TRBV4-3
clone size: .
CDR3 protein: CASSQKSETANTEAFF
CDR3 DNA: TGCGCCAGCAGCCAGAAGTCGGAGACGGCGAACACTGAAGCTTTCTTT

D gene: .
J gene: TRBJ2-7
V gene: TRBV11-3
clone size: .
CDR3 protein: CASSLEPGYEQYF
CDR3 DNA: TGTGCCAGCAGCTTAGAGCCAGGCTACGAGCAGTACTTC

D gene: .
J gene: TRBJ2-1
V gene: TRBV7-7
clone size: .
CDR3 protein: CASSLDVSSYNEQFF
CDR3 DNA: TGTGCTAGCAGCCTAGACGTGAGCTCCTACAATGAGCAGTTCTTC

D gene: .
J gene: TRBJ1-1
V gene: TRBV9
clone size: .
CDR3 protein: CASSVAPGREAFF
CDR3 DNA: TGTGCCAGCAGCGTAGCCCCGGGCAGGGAAGCTTTCTTT

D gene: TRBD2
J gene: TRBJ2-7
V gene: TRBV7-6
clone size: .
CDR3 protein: CASSRTSGSSYEQYF
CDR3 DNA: TGTGCCAGCAGCCGGACTAGCGGGAGCTCCTACGAGCAGTACTTC

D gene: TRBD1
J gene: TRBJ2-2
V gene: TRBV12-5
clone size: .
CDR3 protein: CASGLGTGSVAGELFF
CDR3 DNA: TGTGCTAGTGGTTTGGGGACAGGCTCCGTCGCCGGGGAGCTGTTTTTT

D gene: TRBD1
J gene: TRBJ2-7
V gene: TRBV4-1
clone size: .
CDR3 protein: CASSPGTGTDEQYF
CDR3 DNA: TGCGCCAGCAGCCCCGGGACAGGGACGGACGAGCAGTACTTC

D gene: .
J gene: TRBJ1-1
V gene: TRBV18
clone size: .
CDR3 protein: CASSPRKGGDTEAFF
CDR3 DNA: TGTGCCAGCTCACCCCGAAAGGGTGGTGACACTGAAGCTTTCTTT

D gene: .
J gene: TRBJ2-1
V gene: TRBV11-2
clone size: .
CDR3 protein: CASSLDQGGSGTYNEQFF
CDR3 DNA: TGTGCCAGCAGCTTAGATCAAGGGGGTAGCGGAACCTACAATGAGCAGTTCTTC

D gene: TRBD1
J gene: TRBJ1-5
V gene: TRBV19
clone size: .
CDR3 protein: CASPPLGTGDPQPQHF
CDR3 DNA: TGTGCCAGTCCACCGTTGGGGACAGGGGATCCTCAGCCCCAGCATTTT

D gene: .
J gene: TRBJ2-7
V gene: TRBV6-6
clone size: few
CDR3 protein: CASRFRGTGTYEQYF
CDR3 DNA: TGTGCCAGCAGGTTCCGGGGGACGGGGACCTACGAGCAGTACTTC

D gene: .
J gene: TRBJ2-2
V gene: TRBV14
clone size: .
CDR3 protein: CASRVGGTGELFF
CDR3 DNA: TGTGCCAGCAGAGTCGGTGGCACCGGGGAGCTGTTTTTT

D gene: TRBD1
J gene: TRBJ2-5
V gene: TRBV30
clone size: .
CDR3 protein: CATTGTGEETQYF
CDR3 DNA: TGTGCCACTACCGGGACAGGGGAAGAGACCCAGTACTTC

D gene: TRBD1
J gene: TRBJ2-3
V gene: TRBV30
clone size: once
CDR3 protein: CAWSGEAGGFSQYF
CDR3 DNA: TGTGCCTGGAGTGGGGAGGCAGGGGGCTTTTCGCAGTATTTC

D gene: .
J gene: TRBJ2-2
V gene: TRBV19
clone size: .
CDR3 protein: CASSTRRTGELFF
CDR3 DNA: TGTGCCAGTAGTACCCGCCGCACCGGGGAGCTGTTTTTT

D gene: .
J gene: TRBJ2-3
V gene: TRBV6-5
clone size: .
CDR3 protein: CASSSSTDTQYF
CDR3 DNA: TGTGCCAGCAGTTCCAGCACAGATACGCAGTATTTT

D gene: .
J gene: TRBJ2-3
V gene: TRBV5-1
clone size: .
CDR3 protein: CASSSGGTDTQYF
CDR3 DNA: TGCGCCAGCAGCTCGGGAGGCACAGATACGCAGTATTTT

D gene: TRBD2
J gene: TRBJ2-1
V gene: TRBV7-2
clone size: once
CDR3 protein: CASRHSGETSGRNEQFF
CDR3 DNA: TGTGCCAGCAGACACTCGGGTGAGACTAGCGGGAGGAATGAGCAGTTCTTC

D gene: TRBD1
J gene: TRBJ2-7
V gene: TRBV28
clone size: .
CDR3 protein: CASSLRTGAPLGQYF
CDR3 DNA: TGTGCCAGCAGTCTCCGGACAGGGGCCCCGTTGGGGCAGTACTTC

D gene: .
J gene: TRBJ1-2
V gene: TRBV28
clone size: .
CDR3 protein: CASSSDAGQGYGYTF
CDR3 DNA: TGTGCCAGCAGTTCGGACGCAGGGCAAGGATATGGCTACACCTTC

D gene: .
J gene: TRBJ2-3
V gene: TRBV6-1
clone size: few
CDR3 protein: CASSARGVGTDTQYF
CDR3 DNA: TGTGCCAGCAGTGCAAGAGGGGTGGGCACAGATACGCAGTATTTT

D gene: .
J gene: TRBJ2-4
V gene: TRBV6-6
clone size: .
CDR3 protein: CASSSQGPKNIQYF
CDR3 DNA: TGTGCCAGCAGTTCACAGGGTCCCAAAAACATTCAGTACTTC

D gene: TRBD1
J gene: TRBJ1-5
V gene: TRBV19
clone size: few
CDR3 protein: CASSRDRGNQPQHF
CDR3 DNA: TGTGCCAGTAGCCGGGACAGGGGTAATCAGCCCCAGCATTTT

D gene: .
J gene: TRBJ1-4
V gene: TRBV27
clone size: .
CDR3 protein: CASSPSNEKLFF
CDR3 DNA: TGTGCCAGCAGCCCCTCTAATGAAAAACTGTTTTTT

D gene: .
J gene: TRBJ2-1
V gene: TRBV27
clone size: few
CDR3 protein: CASSTTKLAIKHNEQFF
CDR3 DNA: TGTGCCAGCAGTACCACCAAACTAGCCATAAAACACAATGAGCAGTTCTTC

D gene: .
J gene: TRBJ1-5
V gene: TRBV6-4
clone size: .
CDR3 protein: CASSESGGSNQPQHF
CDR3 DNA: TGTGCCAGCAGTGAATCTGGGGGTAGCAATCAGCCCCAGCATTTT

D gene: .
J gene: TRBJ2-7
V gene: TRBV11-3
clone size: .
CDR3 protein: CASSYDSGVSTSEQYF
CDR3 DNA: TGTGCCAGCAGCTACGACTCGGGGGTGTCTACTAGCGAGCAGTACTTC

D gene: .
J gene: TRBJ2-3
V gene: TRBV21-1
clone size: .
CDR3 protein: CASSKGVLAGEIIWHTDTQYF
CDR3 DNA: TGTGCCAGCAGCAAAGGTGTGCTAGCGGGAGAGATAATTTGGCACACAGATACGCAGTATTTT

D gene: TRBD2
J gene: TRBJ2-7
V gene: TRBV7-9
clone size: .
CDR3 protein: CASSSGTSGNYEQYF
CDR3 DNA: TGTGCCAGCAGCTCCGGGACTAGCGGGAACTACGAGCAGTACTTC

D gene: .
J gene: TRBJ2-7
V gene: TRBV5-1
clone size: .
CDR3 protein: CASSLGPSQGSYEQYF
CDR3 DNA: TGCGCCAGCAGCTTGGGCCCTAGTCAGGGCTCCTACGAGCAGTACTTC

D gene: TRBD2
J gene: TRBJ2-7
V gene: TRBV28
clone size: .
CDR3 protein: CASIYSGSGNEQYF
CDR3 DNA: TGTGCCAGCATCTACAGCGGGAGCGGCAACGAGCAGTACTTC

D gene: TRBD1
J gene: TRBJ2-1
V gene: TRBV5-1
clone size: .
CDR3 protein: CASSRNPGQNYNEQFF
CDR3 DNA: TGCGCCAGCAGCCGAAATCCGGGACAGAACTACAATGAGCAGTTCTTC